This T cell receptor (beta chain) was identified in a study of T cell repertoires in cytomegalovirus infection. Findings of the study overall: In two of eight donors, the top clonotype was HLA-C-restricted CMV-specific. The cumulative frequency of public TCR beta families distinguished individuals who carried CMV together with the relevant HLA.

TCRdb used MiXCR to reprocess the reads, holding one entry per CDR3 protein. The table shows fewer than 950,000 distinct CDR3 sequences, with about 30% occurring only once. V shed 2 bases and J shed 1 base, with 15 bases lying between them. CDR1 and CDR2 from the germline V gene are ENHRY and SYGVKD. The CDR3 has 16 amino acids. About this clonotype: Its antigen remains unidentified.

The V and J genes are TRBV10-3 and TRBJ2-7; maybe TRBD1 (6 bases). Sequencing was performed on cultured CD8+ T cells from PBMCs, taken from culture after CMV antigen stimulation. The clonotype comes from a human donor in good health (CMV status not recorded). Some clones in this sample may be carry-over from other donors' samples. CDR3 DNA: TGTGCCATCAGTGAGGGACCAGGGGACGAGTCCTACGAGCAGTACTTC. Residues: CAISEGPGDESYEQYF.